This T cell receptor (beta chain) was identified in a study of T cells after yellow fever vaccination. V gave up 0 bases and J gave up 0 bases, with 9 bases separating them. Germline V lookup: CDR1 LGHNA, CDR2 YSLEER. This CDR3 has 16 amino acids. In TCRdb, the 5' RACE reads were re-called with MiXCR into one record per CDR3 protein. Of hundreds of thousands of distinct CDR3 sequences in the sample, around 12% were seen once. This clonotype was seen only a few times. The clonotype originates from a man aged 18 to 29 who received the YFV17D yellow fever vaccine. The chain has TRBV4-3 and TRBJ1-3; tentatively, D is TRBD1 (6 bases). This specimen consisted of CD4+ T cells sorted from PBMCs, obtained 15 days after the yellow fever booster vaccination. The CDR3 nucleotides are TGCGCCAGCAGCCAAGATTGGGGGCACTCTGGAAACACCATATATTTT. Residues: CASSQDWGHSGNTIYF.